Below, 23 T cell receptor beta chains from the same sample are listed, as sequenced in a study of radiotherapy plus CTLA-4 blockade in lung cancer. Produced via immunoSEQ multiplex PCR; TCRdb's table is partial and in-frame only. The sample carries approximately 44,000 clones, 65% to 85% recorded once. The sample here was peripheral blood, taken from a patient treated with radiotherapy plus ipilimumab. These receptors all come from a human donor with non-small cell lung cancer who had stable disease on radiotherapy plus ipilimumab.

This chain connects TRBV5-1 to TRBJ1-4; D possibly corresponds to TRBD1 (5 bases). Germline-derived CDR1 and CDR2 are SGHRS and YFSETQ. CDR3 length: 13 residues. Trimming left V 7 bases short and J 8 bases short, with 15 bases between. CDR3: CASARAGEEKLFF. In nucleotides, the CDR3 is TGCGCCAGCGCCAGGGCGGGAGAGGAAAAACTGTTTTTT. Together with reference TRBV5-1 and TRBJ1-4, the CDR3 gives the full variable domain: KAGVTQTPRYLIKTRGQQVTLSCSPISGHRSVSWYQQTPGQGLQFLFEYFSETQRNKGNFPGRFSGRQFSNSRSEMNVSTLELGDSALYLCASARAGEEKLFFGSGTQLSVL.

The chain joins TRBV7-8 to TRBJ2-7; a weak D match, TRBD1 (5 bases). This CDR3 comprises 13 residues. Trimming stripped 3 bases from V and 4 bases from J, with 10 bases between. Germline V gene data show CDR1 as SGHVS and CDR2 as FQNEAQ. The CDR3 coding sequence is TGTGCCAGCAGCTTGGGGCAGCTATACGAGCAGTACGTC. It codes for CASSLGQLYEQYV.

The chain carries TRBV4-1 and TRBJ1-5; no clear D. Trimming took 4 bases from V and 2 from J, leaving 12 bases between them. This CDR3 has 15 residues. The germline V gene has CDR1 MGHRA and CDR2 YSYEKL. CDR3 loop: CASSLQYGGNQPQHF. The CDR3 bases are TGCGCCAGCAGCCTACAATACGGGGGCAATCAGCCCCAGCATTTT.

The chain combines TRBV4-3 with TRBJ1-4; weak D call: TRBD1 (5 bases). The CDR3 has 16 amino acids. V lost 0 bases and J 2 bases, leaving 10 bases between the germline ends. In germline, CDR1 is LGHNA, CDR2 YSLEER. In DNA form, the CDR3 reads TGCGCCAGCAGCCAAGATCCCGGGGGGACTAATGAAAAACTGTTTTTT. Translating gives CASSQDPGGTNEKLFF.

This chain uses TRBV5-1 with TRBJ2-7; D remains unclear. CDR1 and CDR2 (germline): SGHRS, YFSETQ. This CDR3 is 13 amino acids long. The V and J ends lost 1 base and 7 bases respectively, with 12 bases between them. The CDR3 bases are TGCGCCAGCAGCTTGATAATTGCAGCTGAGCAGTACTTC. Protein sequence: CASSLIIAAEQYF. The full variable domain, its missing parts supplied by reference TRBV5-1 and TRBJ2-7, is KAGVTQTPRYLIKTRGQQVTLSCSPISGHRSVSWYQQTPGQGLQFLFEYFSETQRNKGNFPGRFSGRQFSNSRSEMNVSTLELGDSALYLCASSLIIAAEQYFGPGTRLTVT.

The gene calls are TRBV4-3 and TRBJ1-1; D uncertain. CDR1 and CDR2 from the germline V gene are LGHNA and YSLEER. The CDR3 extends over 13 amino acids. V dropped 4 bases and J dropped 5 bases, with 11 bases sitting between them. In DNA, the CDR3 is TGCGCCAGCAGCCCCGTGGGAGTGACTGAAGCTTTCTTT. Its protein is CASSPVGVTEAFF.

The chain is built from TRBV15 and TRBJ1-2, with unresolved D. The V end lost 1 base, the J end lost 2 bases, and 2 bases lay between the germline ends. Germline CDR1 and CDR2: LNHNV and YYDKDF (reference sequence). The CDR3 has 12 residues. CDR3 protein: CATSRGNYGYTF. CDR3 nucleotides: TGTGCCACCAGCAGAGGCAACTATGGCTACACCTTC.

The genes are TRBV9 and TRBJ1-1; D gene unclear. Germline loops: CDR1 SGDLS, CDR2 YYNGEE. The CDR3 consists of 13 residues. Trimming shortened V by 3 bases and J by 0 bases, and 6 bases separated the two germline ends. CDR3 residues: CASSATVNTEAFF. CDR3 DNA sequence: TGTGCCAGCAGCGCAACAGTGAACACTGAAGCTTTCTTT.

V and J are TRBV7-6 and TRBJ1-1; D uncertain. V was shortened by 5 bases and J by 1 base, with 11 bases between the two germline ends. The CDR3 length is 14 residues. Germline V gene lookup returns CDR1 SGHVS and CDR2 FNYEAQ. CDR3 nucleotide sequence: TGTGCCAGCAGCCCAGGACTGAAGAACACTGAAGCTTTCTTT. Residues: CASSPGLKNTEAFF.

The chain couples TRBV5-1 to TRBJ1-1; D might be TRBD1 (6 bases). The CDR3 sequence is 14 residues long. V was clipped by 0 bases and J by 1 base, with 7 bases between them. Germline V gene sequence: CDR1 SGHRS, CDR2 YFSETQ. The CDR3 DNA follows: TGCGCCAGCAGCTTGGGAGGGGGGAACACTGAAGCTTTCTTT. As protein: CASSLGGGNTEAFF.

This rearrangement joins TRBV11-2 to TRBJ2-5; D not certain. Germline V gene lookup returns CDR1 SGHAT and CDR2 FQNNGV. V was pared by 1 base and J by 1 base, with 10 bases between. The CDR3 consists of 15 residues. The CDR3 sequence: CASSLGRLSQETQYF. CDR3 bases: TGTGCCAGCAGCTTAGGCCGACTGTCCCAAGAGACCCAGTACTTC.

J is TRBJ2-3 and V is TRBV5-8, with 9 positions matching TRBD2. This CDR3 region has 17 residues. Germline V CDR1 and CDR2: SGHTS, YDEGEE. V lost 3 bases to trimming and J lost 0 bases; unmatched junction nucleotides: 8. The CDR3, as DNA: TGTGCCAGCAGCTGGGGTCTAGCGGGGCTTAGCACAGATACGCAGTATTTT. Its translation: CASSWGLAGLSTDTQYF.

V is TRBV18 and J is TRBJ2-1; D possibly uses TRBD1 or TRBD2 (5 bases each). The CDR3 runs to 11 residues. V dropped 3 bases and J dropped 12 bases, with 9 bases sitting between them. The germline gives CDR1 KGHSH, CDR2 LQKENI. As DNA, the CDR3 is TGTGCCAGCTCACCCGGGACGGGGCAGTTCTTC. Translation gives CASSPGTGQFF.

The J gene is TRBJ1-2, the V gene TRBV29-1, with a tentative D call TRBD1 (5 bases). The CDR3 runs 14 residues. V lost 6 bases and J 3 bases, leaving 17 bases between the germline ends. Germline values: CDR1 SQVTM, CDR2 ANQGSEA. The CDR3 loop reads CSVRGVDGDYGYTF. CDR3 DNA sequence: TGCAGCGTGCGAGGGGTGGACGGTGACTATGGCTACACCTTC.

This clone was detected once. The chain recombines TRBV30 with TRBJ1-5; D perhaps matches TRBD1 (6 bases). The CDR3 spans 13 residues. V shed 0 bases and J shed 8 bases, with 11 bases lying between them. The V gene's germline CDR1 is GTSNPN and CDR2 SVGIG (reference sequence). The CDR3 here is CAWSVGQGKPQHF. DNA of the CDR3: TGTGCCTGGAGTGTAGGCCAGGGGAAGCCCCAGCATTTT.

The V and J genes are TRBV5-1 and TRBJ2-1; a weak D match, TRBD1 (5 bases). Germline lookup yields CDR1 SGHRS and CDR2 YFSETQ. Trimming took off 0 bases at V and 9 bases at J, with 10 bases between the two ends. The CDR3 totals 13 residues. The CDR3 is CASSLVAGPEQFF. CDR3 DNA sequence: TGCGCCAGCAGCTTGGTAGCAGGGCCTGAGCAGTTCTTC. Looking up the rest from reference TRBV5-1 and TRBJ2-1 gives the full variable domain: KAGVTQTPRYLIKTRGQQVTLSCSPISGHRSVSWYQQTPGQGLQFLFEYFSETQRNKGNFPGRFSGRQFSNSRSEMNVSTLELGDSALYLCASSLVAGPEQFFGPGTRLTVL.

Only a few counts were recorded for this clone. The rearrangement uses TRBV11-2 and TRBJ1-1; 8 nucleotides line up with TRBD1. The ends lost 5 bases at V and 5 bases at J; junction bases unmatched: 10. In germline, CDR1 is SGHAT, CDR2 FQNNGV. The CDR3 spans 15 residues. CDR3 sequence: CASSVPRTGWTEAFF. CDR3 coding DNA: TGTGCCAGCAGCGTCCCTCGGACAGGGTGGACTGAAGCTTTCTTT.

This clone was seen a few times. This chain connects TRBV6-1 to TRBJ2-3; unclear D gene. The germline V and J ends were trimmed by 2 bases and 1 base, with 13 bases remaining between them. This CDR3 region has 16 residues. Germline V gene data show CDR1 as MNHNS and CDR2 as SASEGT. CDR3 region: CASSEIGQTRTDTQYF. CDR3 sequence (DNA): TGTGCCAGCAGTGAAATCGGCCAGACACGCACAGATACGCAGTATTTT.

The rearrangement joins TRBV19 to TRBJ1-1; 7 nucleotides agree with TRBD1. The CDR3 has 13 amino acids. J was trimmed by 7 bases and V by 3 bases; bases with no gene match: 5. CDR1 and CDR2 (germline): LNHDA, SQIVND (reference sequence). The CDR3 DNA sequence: TGTGCCAGTAGTATTATGGGACAGCTTGAAGCTTTCTTT. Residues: CASSIMGQLEAFF.

The CDR3 region has the DNA TGCGCCAGCAGCCAACGGACTAGCGGGGGTGGCACAGATACGCAGTATTTT. Amino acid sequence: CASSQRTSGGGTDTQYF. The V gene is TRBV4-3, the J gene TRBJ2-3; 13 bases line up with TRBD2. Germline V gene lookup returns CDR1 LGHNA and CDR2 YSLEER. Trimming at V came to 2 bases and at J to 1 base, leaving 3 bases not matched to a gene. The CDR3 length is 17 residues.

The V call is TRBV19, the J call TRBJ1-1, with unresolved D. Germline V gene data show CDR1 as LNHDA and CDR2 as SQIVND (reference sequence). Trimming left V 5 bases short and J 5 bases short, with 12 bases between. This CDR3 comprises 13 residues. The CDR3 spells CASSAGAGTEAFF. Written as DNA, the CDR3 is TGTGCCAGTAGTGCCGGAGCGGGAACTGAAGCTTTCTTT.

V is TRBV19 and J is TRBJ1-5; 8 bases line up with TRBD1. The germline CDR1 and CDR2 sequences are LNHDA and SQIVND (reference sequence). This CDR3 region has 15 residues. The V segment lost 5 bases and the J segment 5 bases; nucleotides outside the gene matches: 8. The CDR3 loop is CASSLNGQGHQPQHF. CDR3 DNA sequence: TGTGCCAGTAGTTTAAACGGACAGGGACATCAGCCCCAGCATTTT.

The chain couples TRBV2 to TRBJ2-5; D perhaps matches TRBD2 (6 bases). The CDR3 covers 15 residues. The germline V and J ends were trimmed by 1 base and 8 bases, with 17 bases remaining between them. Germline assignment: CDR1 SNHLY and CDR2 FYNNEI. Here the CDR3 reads CASSEGISGHGTQYF. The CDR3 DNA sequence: TGTGCCAGCAGTGAAGGTATTAGCGGTCATGGAACCCAGTACTTC. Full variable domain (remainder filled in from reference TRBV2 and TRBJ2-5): EPEVTQTPSHQVTQMGQEVILRCVPISNHLYFYWYRQILGQKVEFLVSFYNNEISEKSEIFDDQFSVERPDGSNFTLKIRSTKLEDSAMYFCASSEGISGHGTQYFGPGTRLLVL.